A single sample is the source of the 28 T cell receptor beta chains below, sequenced in a study of T cells after yellow fever vaccination. TCRdb re-derived calls from the 5' RACE reads in MiXCR, one entry per CDR3 protein. In the table there are hundreds of thousands of distinct CDR3 sequences, roughly 12% of which are singletons. Sequencing was performed on PBMCs, taken on the day of the yellow fever booster vaccination. These receptor sequences come from a man between 25 and 39 years old who received the YFV17D yellow fever vaccine.

V gene TRBV6-5 combines with J gene TRBJ2-7; D possibly matches TRBD1 or TRBD2 (5 bases each). The CDR3 consists of 12 residues. Trimming pared 6 bases from V and 3 bases from J, leaving 9 bases between. Germline CDR1 and CDR2: MNHEY and SVGAGI. CDR3 in DNA: TGTGCCAGCAGGGGACCTCGCTACGAGCAGTACTTC. The encoded protein is CASRGPRYEQYF.

This clonotype was seen a handful of times. In DNA form, the CDR3 reads TGTGCCATCAGTGAGCGTGGGGGCCTGGATTCCTACGAGCAGTACTTC. Residues: CAISERGGLDSYEQYF. The rearrangement links TRBV10-3 to TRBJ2-7, with D maybe TRBD1 (6 bases). Trimming stripped 2 bases from V and 1 base from J, with 15 bases between. The CDR3 sequence is 16 residues long. Germline V gene sequence: CDR1 ENHRY, CDR2 SYGVKD.

This chain's CDR3 is CASTLSRTGMGYEQYF. The DNA of the CDR3 is TGCGCCAGCACCCTCTCCAGGACAGGGATGGGGTACGAGCAGTACTTC. The chain carries TRBV5-1 and TRBJ2-7; TRBD1 agrees at 8 bases. Per the germline V gene, CDR1 is SGHRS and CDR2 is YFSETQ. The CDR3 consists of 16 residues. V was pared by 6 bases and J by 4 bases, with 15 bases of the junction left unmatched.

This clonotype was recorded many times. The chain carries TRBV11-2 and TRBJ2-4, with 8 bases aligning to TRBD1. The CDR3 is made up of 14 amino acids. V trimming: 4 bases; J trimming: 6 bases; junction bases outside the gene matches: 5. The germline gives CDR1 SGHAT, CDR2 FQNNGV. CDR3 sequence (DNA): TGTGCCAGCAGCTGGGCAGGGGGCGGAAACATTCAGTACTTC. Protein sequence: CASSWAGGGNIQYF.

The chain combines TRBV29-1 with TRBJ2-3; D unresolved. Germline CDR1 reads SQVTM; CDR2 reads ANQGSEA. This CDR3 spans 13 amino acids. Trimming took off 5 bases at V and 4 bases at J, with 13 bases between the two ends. CDR3 coding DNA: TGCAGCGTTTCCCATCCTTCGCCAGATACGCAGTATTTT. Residues: CSVSHPSPDTQYF.

The V call is TRBV18, the J call TRBJ1-6; D ambiguous. The V gene lost 2 bases and the J gene lost 7 bases, with 9 bases spanning the gap. The CDR3 runs to 14 residues. The germline V gene encodes CDR1 KGHSH and CDR2 LQKENI. For the CDR3, the DNA is TGTGCCAGCTCACCAAGAGAGGACAATTCACCCCTCCACTTT. Amino acid sequence: CASSPREDNSPLHF.

This clonotype was seen a handful of times. The rearrangement links TRBV6-1 to TRBJ2-5, with 12 bases fitting TRBD2. Germline trimming cut 6 bases from V and 4 bases from J; bases unmatched to any gene: 6. In germline, CDR1 is MNHNS, CDR2 SASEGT. The CDR3 has 15 residues. This chain's CDR3 is CASRGTSGSPETQYF. CDR3 bases: TGTGCCAGCAGAGGGACTAGCGGGTCCCCAGAGACCCAGTACTTC.

This chain links TRBV20-1 with TRBJ2-1; 11 bases are a match to TRBD2. V was pared by 0 bases and J by 4 bases, with 8 bases of the junction left unmatched. The CDR3 is 17 residues long. The germline CDR1 and CDR2 sequences are DFQATT and SNEGSKA (reference sequence). In nucleotides, the CDR3 is TGCAGTGCTAGAGATATTGAAGGGACTAGCGGTTACAATGAGCAGTTCTTC. It specifies CSARDIEGTSGYNEQFF.

This clonotype was observed a handful of times. The chain has TRBV7-6 and TRBJ1-6; D is possibly TRBD1 (5 bases). Trimming removed 1 base from V and 12 bases from J, with 16 bases in between. CDR3 length: 15 amino acids. Germline V lookup: CDR1 SGHVS, CDR2 FNYEAQ. The CDR3 loop is CASSLEGTGSGPLHF. The CDR3 region has the DNA TGTGCCAGCAGCTTAGAGGGGACGGGGTCGGGACCCCTCCACTTT. Based on the CDR3 plus reference TRBV7-6 and TRBJ1-6, the full variable domain is GAGVSQSPRYKVTKRGQDVALRCDPISGHVSLYWYRQALGQGPEFLTYFNYEAQQDKSGLPNDRFSAERPEGSISTLTIQRTEQRDSAMYRCASSLEGTGSGPLHFGNGTRLTVT.

The chain joins TRBV20-1 to TRBJ1-1, with D possibly TRBD1 on 5 matching bases. Between the trimmed V and J ends, which lost 6 bases and 4 bases, there was a span of 24 bases. The CDR3 totals 16 residues. Per the germline V gene, CDR1 is DFQATT and CDR2 is SNEGSKA (reference sequence). The chain's CDR3 is CSALSGIRALGTEAFF. In DNA form, the CDR3 reads TGCAGTGCCCTTTCAGGGATCAGGGCGCTCGGCACTGAAGCTTTCTTT.

This chain joins TRBV27 and TRBJ2-1; weak D call: TRBD2 (6 bases). The CDR3 length is 13 residues. Germline lookup yields CDR1 MNHEY and CDR2 SMNVEV (reference sequence). V lost 9 bases and J 5 bases, leaving 14 bases between the germline ends. The DNA for the CDR3 is TGTGCCAGAACAGCCCGCGGGGACAATGAGCAGTTCTTC. Protein sequence: CARTARGDNEQFF.

This clonotype was observed a few times. CDR3 nucleotides: TGCGCCAGCAGTCCGGTAGCGGGCCAGGGTGAGCAGTTCTTC. It translates to CASSPVAGQGEQFF. This sequence joins TRBV10-2 and TRBJ2-1; 7 bases align to TRBD2. Germline assignment: CDR1 WSHSY and CDR2 SAAADI. The junction had 10 bases not matched to a gene; V was cut back by 5 bases and J by 9 bases. The CDR3 has 14 amino acids.

The CDR3 sequence is CSARRAGDVSTQYF. CDR3 DNA: TGCAGTGCCCGAAGAGCGGGAGATGTTTCGACGCAGTATTTT. J is TRBJ2-3 and V is TRBV20-1, with 8 bases aligning to TRBD2. Trimming removed 6 bases from V and 9 bases from J; junction bases left unmatched: 14. The CDR3 is made up of 14 amino acids. The germline gives CDR1 DFQATT, CDR2 SNEGSKA (reference sequence).

This clonotype has a count of ten or more. CDR3 DNA: TGCGCCAGCAGCTTGGAAGGGGGCAGCAATCAGCCCCAGCATTTT. Its protein product is CASSLEGGSNQPQHF. The chain is built from TRBV5-1 and TRBJ1-5, with 7 nucleotides matching TRBD1. Germline assignment: CDR1 SGHRS and CDR2 YFSETQ. CDR3 length equals 15 residues. J was trimmed by 1 base and V by 0 bases; bases with no gene match: 1.

The chain has TRBV18 and TRBJ1-1, with 9 bases lining up with TRBD1. The CDR3 has 14 amino acids. Germline V lookup: CDR1 KGHSH, CDR2 LQKENI. Trimming took 1 base from V and 7 from J; bases not matched to a gene: 4. The CDR3 DNA follows: TGTGCCAGCTCACCACTACAGGGGGCTAGTGAAGCTTTCTTT. As protein: CASSPLQGASEAFF.

The V gene is TRBV7-3, the J gene TRBJ2-5; tentative D call: TRBD2 (7 bases). Germline V gene sequence: CDR1 SGHTA, CDR2 FQGTGA. Deletions cut 1 base from V and 2 bases from J, with 20 bases between. The CDR3 is made up of 18 amino acids. CDR3 coding DNA: TGTGCCAGCAGCTTAAGCGGGGGAGGGGGACCTCAACAAGAGACCCAGTACTTC. Protein: CASSLSGGGGPQQETQYF.

This clonotype occurred a few times. One end of the junction is discordant with germline, which a read error may explain. The rearrangement joins TRBV5-1 to TRBJ1-1, with a possible D match to TRBD1 (6 bases). This CDR3 spans 16 amino acids. CDR1 and CDR2 (germline): SGHRS, YFSETQ. The CDR3 DNA sequence: TGCGCCAGCAGGTTGGGGGTTGGGGACATGAACACTGAAGCTTTCTTT. This sequence encodes CASRLGVGDMNTEAFF.

This clonotype appeared a few times. The chain uses TRBV11-2 and TRBJ2-5, with unresolved D. Germline CDR1 reads SGHAT; CDR2 reads FQNNGV. This CDR3 region has 15 residues. Trimming shortened V by 0 bases and J by 5 bases, and 13 bases separated the two germline ends. The CDR3 nucleotides read TGTGCCAGCAGCTTAGATAGAATCGTGGTGGAGACCCAGTACTTC. Its protein is CASSLDRIVVETQYF. Filled out from reference TRBV11-2 and TRBJ2-5, the complete variable domain reads EAGVAQSPRYKIIEKRQSVAFWCNPISGHATLYWYQQILGQGPKLLIQFQNNGVVDDSQLPKDRFSAERLKGVDSTLKIQPAKLEDSAVYLCASSLDRIVVETQYFGPGTRLLVL.

The rearrangement links TRBV5-1 to TRBJ2-3; TRBD2 agrees at 9 bases. The germline gives CDR1 SGHRS, CDR2 YFSETQ. J lost 0 bases, V lost 0 bases, and 8 bases had no gene match. The length of the CDR3 is 18 residues. CDR3 sequence reads: CASSLDPSGNPSTDTQYF. DNA of the CDR3: TGCGCCAGCAGCTTGGACCCTAGCGGGAACCCTAGCACAGATACGCAGTATTTT.

In its sample, this clonotype was seen a few times. The V call is TRBV27, the J call TRBJ1-4, with 9 bases that match TRBD1. Trimming took 5 bases from V and 0 from J; bases not matched to a gene: 1. Germline CDR1 MNHEY, CDR2 SMNVEV (reference sequence). This CDR3 comprises 15 residues. The CDR3 loop is CASSRQGATNEKLFF. In DNA form, the CDR3 reads TGTGCCAGCAGTAGACAGGGGGCAACTAATGAAAAACTGTTTTTT.

This clonotype came up many times. The chain uses TRBV9 and TRBJ2-2, with D possibly matching TRBD2 (5 bases). This CDR3 has 16 residues. The ends were cut back, 0 bases at V and 1 base at J, with 10 bases in the middle. Germline CDR1 reads SGDLS; CDR2 reads YYNGEE. The CDR3 sequence: CASSVGVSGNTGELFF. The CDR3, as DNA: TGTGCCAGCAGCGTAGGGGTGAGCGGGAACACCGGGGAGCTGTTTTTT.

The rearrangement uses TRBV7-2 and TRBJ2-1; 9 bases map to TRBD2. The germline CDR1 and CDR2 sequences are SGHTA and FQGNSA. Trimming removed 2 bases from V and 5 bases from J; junction bases left unmatched: 10. This CDR3 is built from 17 residues. The CDR3 region is CASSLNSRGLANNEQFF. CDR3 nucleotide sequence: TGTGCCAGCAGCTTAAATAGCCGGGGACTAGCCAACAATGAGCAGTTCTTC.

The chain links TRBV12-3 or TRBV12-4 to TRBJ2-3; TRBD2 matches at 13 bases. The CDR3 spans 16 residues. The V segment lost 5 bases and the J segment 5 bases; nucleotides outside the gene matches: 7. CDR3 protein: CASSLTSGRAKDTQYF. The CDR3 nucleotides are TGTGCCAGCAGTCTAACTAGCGGGAGGGCCAAAGATACGCAGTATTTT.

V and J are TRBV24-1 and TRBJ2-1, with 9 bases that match TRBD2. The germline CDR1 and CDR2 sequences are KGHDR and SFDVKD. This CDR3 has 16 amino acids. V lost 4 bases to trimming and J lost 6 bases; unmatched junction nucleotides: 9. CDR3: CATSDQISGSLNEQFF. CDR3 nucleotides: TGTGCCACCAGTGACCAAATTAGCGGGAGTCTCAATGAGCAGTTCTTC.

This clonotype was seen a handful of times. The chain links TRBV20-1 to TRBJ2-5; D might be TRBD1 (5 bases). This CDR3 spans 12 amino acids. V lost 4 bases, J lost 2 bases, and 8 bases lay in between. The germline CDR1 and CDR2 sequences are DFQATT and SNEGSKA (reference sequence). The CDR3: CSAIRQQETQYF. CDR3 in DNA: TGCAGTGCTATTCGACAGCAAGAGACCCAGTACTTC.

The rearrangement links TRBV12-3 or TRBV12-4 to TRBJ2-7; TRBD1 might be the D (5 bases). The CDR3 covers 15 residues. The germline V and J ends were trimmed by 5 bases and 4 bases, with 18 bases remaining between them. The CDR3 bases are TGTGCCAGCAGTCGCAGCTCCCCTGGGGCTTACGAGCAGTACTTC. Protein: CASSRSSPGAYEQYF.

Only a few counts were recorded for this clonotype. The chain recombines TRBV7-2 with TRBJ2-3; TRBD2 aligns across 13 bases. Germline CDR1 reads SGHTA; CDR2 reads FQGNSA. V lost 1 base and J lost 6; bases outside the gene matches: 7. The CDR3 runs 17 residues. The CDR3 sequence: CASSLVGLAGVGDTQYF. The CDR3 DNA is TGTGCCAGCAGCTTAGTTGGACTAGCGGGAGTTGGGGATACGCAGTATTTT.

The chain links TRBV7-2 to TRBJ2-3; the D gene could be TRBD1 or TRBD2 (6 bases each). The CDR3 totals 13 residues. CDR1 and CDR2 (germline): SGHTA, FQGNSA. The germline V and J ends were trimmed by 5 bases and 8 bases, with 14 bases remaining between them. The chain's CDR3 is CASSPGGGTTQYF. Here the CDR3 DNA reads TGTGCCAGCAGCCCCGGGGGCGGGACTACGCAGTATTTT.